This note documents a single TCR beta chain sequence. Its antigen is unidentified. Sequencing was performed with immunoSEQ multiplex PCR; in TCRdb, only in-frame clones are kept and a portion is missing. Of approximately 76,000 clones detected, 92% appear once; the ten largest clones hold roughly a tenth. Trimming pared 1 base from V and 5 bases from J, leaving 2 bases between. The CDR3 runs 10 residues. The V gene's germline CDR1 is SQVTM and CDR2 ANQGSEA. These data belong to a study of OX40 agonist ivuxolimab in advanced cancers. Study context: The group had a mean age of around 60 years, ranged from roughly 20 to 80, and was 82.7% male.

Study-wide points: Some nonresponders additionally presented with little normalized T-cell clonal expansion. The mean number of expanded clones was higher in CD8+ T cells than in CD4+.

The receptor comes from an adult with an advanced solid tumor such as melanoma, head and neck, liver or kidney cancer. Sequencing used CD4+ or CD8+ T cells sorted from blood, obtained in a trial of the OX40 agonist ivuxolimab. J is TRBJ2-5 and V is TRBV29-1, with D unresolved. For the CDR3, the DNA is TGCAGCGTTGAAGCCGAGACCCAGTACTTC. Protein product: CSVEAETQYF. Filled out from reference TRBV29-1 and TRBJ2-5, the complete variable domain reads SAVISQKPSRDICQRGTSLTIQCQVDSQVTMMFWYRQQPGQSLTLIATANQGSEATYESGFVIDKFPISRPNLTFSTLTVSNMSPEDSSIYLCSVEAETQYFGPGTRLLVL.